One sample yielded the 31 T cell receptor beta chains listed below, sequenced in a study of T-cell reconstitution after alpha-beta-depleted transplantation in children. A TCRbeta library incorporating unique molecular identifiers was prepared. TCRdb fed the PCR reads into MiXCR, producing one record per CDR3 protein. This table holds a few hundred thousand distinct CDR3 sequences, about 40% found once. The source was PBMCs, collected before TCRalphabeta/CD19-depleted stem cell transplant. Receptors were obtained from a girl between 2 and 10 years old with aplastic anemia, due to receive a stem cell transplant.

This clonotype was observed at least ten times. The chain links TRBV21-1 to TRBJ1-5; TRBD1 is the table's D call and was not checked against the DNA. TRBV21-1 is a pseudogene. The length of the CDR3 is 14 residues. The CDR3 loop is CASPGGHCNQPQHF. The CDR3, as DNA: TGTGCCAGCCCAGGCGGACATTGTAATCAGCCCCAGCATTTT.

This clonotype appeared many times. The gene calls are TRBV5-1 and TRBJ2-2; D perhaps matches TRBD1 (6 bases). Germline assignment: CDR1 SGHRS and CDR2 YFSETQ. The V end lost 3 bases, the J end lost 6 bases, and 9 bases lay between the germline ends. This CDR3 spans 13 amino acids. Here the CDR3 reads CASSSQGSGELFF. Written as DNA, the CDR3 is TGCGCCAGCAGCTCACAGGGCTCCGGGGAGCTGTTTTTT.

The chain uses TRBV5-1 and TRBJ2-2, with D uncertain. Trimming cost V 0 bases and J 5 bases, with 11 bases left between them. The CDR3 contains 15 residues. CDR1 and CDR2 from the germline V gene are SGHRS and YFSETQ. CDR3 residues: CASSLDGVNTGELFF. The CDR3 DNA sequence: TGCGCCAGCAGCTTGGATGGGGTTAATACCGGGGAGCTGTTTTTT.

This clonotype was seen a few times. The V gene is TRBV20-1, the J gene TRBJ2-5; D is unresolved. CDR1 and CDR2 (germline): DFQATT, SNEGSKA (reference sequence). Trimming took off 0 bases at V and 2 bases at J, with 7 bases between the two ends. This CDR3 is built from 13 residues. DNA of the CDR3: TGCAGTGCTAGAGATCGCCAGCAAGAGACCCAGTACTTC. This sequence encodes CSARDRQQETQYF.

This clonotype was detected only a few times. The chain employs TRBV12-3 or TRBV12-4 and TRBJ1-5, with D maybe TRBD1 (5 bases). Trimming took 6 bases from V and 4 from J, leaving 13 bases between them. The CDR3 has 14 residues. The CDR3 sequence is CASSLTVGNQPQHF. CDR3 nucleotide sequence: TGTGCCAGCAGCCTGACAGTGGGGAATCAGCCCCAGCATTTT.

This clonotype occurred once. This rearrangement joins TRBV10-3 to TRBJ2-2; D unresolved. The CDR3 is 14 residues long. Germline V CDR1 and CDR2: ENHRY, SYGVKD. Trimming took 3 bases from V and 5 from J, leaving 10 bases between them. In DNA, the CDR3 is TGTGCCATCAGTGAAGTTGGGGAAACCGGGGAGCTGTTTTTT. Its protein is CAISEVGETGELFF.

In its sample, this clonotype was seen many times. This chain joins TRBV7-6 and TRBJ1-1, with unresolved D. Germline V gene lookup returns CDR1 SGHVS and CDR2 FNYEAQ. The CDR3 totals 15 residues. The V and J ends lost 1 base and 1 base respectively, with 10 bases between them. The CDR3 protein is CASSLGGRGNTEAFF. The CDR3 region has the DNA TGTGCCAGCAGCTTAGGTGGCAGAGGGAACACTGAAGCTTTCTTT.

The chain uses TRBV15 and TRBJ2-2; 9 nucleotides align to TRBD2. The CDR3 covers 15 residues. Germline CDR1 LNHNV, CDR2 YYDKDF (reference sequence). J lost 7 bases, V lost 5 bases, and 8 bases had no gene match. This CDR3 reads CATSAGTSLVGELFF. Here the CDR3 DNA reads TGTGCCACCAGCGCAGGGACTAGCTTGGTCGGGGAGCTGTTTTTT.

The rearrangement joins TRBV5-1 to TRBJ2-7; 9 bases match TRBD1. The V gene's germline CDR1 is SGHRS and CDR2 YFSETQ. The CDR3 is made up of 14 amino acids. With V trimmed by 1 base and J by 5 bases, 4 bases remained unmatched. This CDR3 is CASSLMDRGHEQYF. DNA for the CDR3: TGCGCCAGCAGCTTGATGGACAGGGGACACGAGCAGTACTTC.

This clonotype was recorded at least ten times. The V gene is TRBV5-1, the J gene TRBJ1-2, with D perhaps matching TRBD1 (5 bases). CDR3 length: 14 amino acids. CDR1 and CDR2 (germline): SGHRS, YFSETQ. The V gene lost 4 bases and the J gene lost 4 bases, with 14 bases spanning the gap. CDR3 sequence reads: CASSLTGDLYGYTF. CDR3 sequence (DNA): TGCGCCAGCAGCCTCACCGGGGACCTCTATGGCTACACCTTC.

This clonotype was seen a single time. V usage is TRBV29-1 and J usage is TRBJ2-1, with 9 nucleotides matching TRBD1. V shed 7 bases, J shed 6 bases, and the junction held 7 bases outside the gene matches. The CDR3 spans 13 residues. Germline CDR1 is SQVTM and CDR2 is ANQGSEA. CDR3 nucleotide sequence: TGCAGCGGAACGAGGGGACAGGGCAATGAGCAGTTCTTC. Translation gives CSGTRGQGNEQFF.

The chain joins TRBV20-1 to TRBJ2-1; D unclear. The CDR3 has 10 amino acids. Trimming took 7 bases from V and 5 from J, leaving 6 bases between them. Per germline, CDR1 DFQATT and CDR2 SNEGSKA (reference sequence). The CDR3 spells CSVDNNEQFF. The CDR3 DNA is TGCAGTGTGGATAACAATGAGCAGTTCTTC.

Only a few counts were recorded for this clonotype. The chain uses TRBV29-1 and TRBJ2-7; D is undetermined. The CDR3 consists of 13 residues. From germline, CDR1 is SQVTM and CDR2 ANQGSEA. The V end was cut by 4 bases, the J end by 2 bases, with 12 bases between. The DNA for the CDR3 is TGCAGCGTTGCGTCAGGCTCCCCCTACGAGCAGTACTTC. As protein: CSVASGSPYEQYF.

The sample holds a few counts of this clonotype. This chain uses TRBV20-1 with TRBJ1-5; D uncertain. Germline assignment: CDR1 DFQATT and CDR2 SNEGSKA (reference sequence). The V gene lost 6 bases and the J gene lost 2 bases, with 11 bases spanning the gap. The CDR3 loop spans 13 amino acids. DNA for the CDR3: TGCAGTGCCAAAAGTGGGGGCAATCAGCCCCAGCATTTT. Its protein is CSAKSGGNQPQHF.

The chain employs TRBV4-1 and TRBJ2-1; D is unclear. Trimming removed 0 bases at V and 1 base at J, with 10 bases between. The CDR3 loop spans 16 amino acids. The germline CDR1 and CDR2 sequences are MGHRA and YSYEKL. As DNA, the CDR3 is TGCGCCAGCAGCCAAGATGACGTAGAATCCTACAATGAGCAGTTCTTC. It encodes CASSQDDVESYNEQFF.

This clonotype was found many times. The V gene is TRBV24-1, the J gene TRBJ2-5; D gene ambiguous. The germline V gene encodes CDR1 KGHDR and CDR2 SFDVKD. The CDR3 contains 13 residues. Trimming cost V 2 bases and J 9 bases, with 12 bases left between them. CDR3 amino acids: CATSDSLNGAQYF. Written as DNA, the CDR3 is TGTGCCACCAGTGATTCCCTCAATGGGGCCCAGTACTTC.

This sequence joins TRBV20-1 and TRBJ2-1; 14 nucleotides agree with TRBD2. This CDR3 is 17 amino acids long. Losses at the gene ends were 2 bases for V and 6 bases for J; bases not matched to a gene: 9. Germline V lookup: CDR1 DFQATT, CDR2 SNEGSKA (reference sequence). The CDR3 sequence: CSARSLETSGRANEQFF. CDR3 in DNA: TGCAGTGCTAGAAGTCTTGAGACTAGCGGGAGGGCCAATGAGCAGTTCTTC.

The V gene is TRBV7-8, the J gene TRBJ2-7, with D perhaps matching TRBD1 (6 bases). V was cut by 5 bases and J by 6 bases, with 11 bases left in between. The germline V gene encodes CDR1 SGHVS and CDR2 FQNEAQ. The CDR3 extends over 12 amino acids. The CDR3 protein is CASSLGQSEQYF. The CDR3 nucleotides are TGTGCCAGCAGCCTAGGACAGTCCGAGCAGTACTTC.

The chain has TRBV20-1 and TRBJ2-7; D gene unclear. The CDR3 runs 12 residues. Between the trimmed V and J ends, which lost 6 bases and 2 bases, there was a span of 11 bases. Germline CDR1 reads DFQATT; CDR2 reads SNEGSKA (reference sequence). The CDR3 DNA reads TGCAGTGCCCCGGCAGCCACCTACGAGCAGTACTTC. This translates into CSAPAATYEQYF.

This chain uses TRBV7-2 with TRBJ2-5; 7 nucleotides match TRBD1. From germline, CDR1 is SGHTA and CDR2 FQGNSA. This CDR3 contains 15 residues. V shed 2 bases and J 2 bases; nucleotides not matched to a gene: 5. The CDR3 loop is CASSLNQGDQETQYF. CDR3 nucleotide sequence: TGTGCCAGCAGCTTAAACCAGGGGGATCAAGAGACCCAGTACTTC.

This clonotype appeared many times. V gene TRBV18 combines with J gene TRBJ2-3; 7 bases line up with TRBD2. Per the germline V gene, CDR1 is KGHSH and CDR2 is LQKENI. The CDR3 totals 15 residues. The junction had 6 bases not matched to a gene; V was cut back by 6 bases and J by 0 bases. CDR3 nucleotide sequence: TGTGCCAGCTCGGAGCGGGAAACTAGCACAGATACGCAGTATTTT. It specifies CASSERETSTDTQYF. The full variable domain, in which reference TRBV18 and TRBJ2-3 provide the parts outside the CDR3, is NAGVMQNPRHLVRRRGQEARLRCSPMKGHSHVYWYRQLPEEGLKFMVYLQKENIIDESGMPKERFSAEFPKEGPSILRIQQVVRGDSAAYFCASSERETSTDTQYFGPGTRLTVL.

This clonotype came up once. The chain carries TRBV30 and TRBJ1-2; D gene unclear. CDR3 length equals 14 residues. Per the germline V gene, CDR1 is GTSNPN and CDR2 is SVGIG (reference sequence). V was cut by 0 bases and J by 8 bases, with 16 bases left in between. The CDR3 spells CAWSVPPGPPGYTF. CDR3 coding DNA: TGTGCCTGGAGTGTACCTCCGGGCCCCCCAGGCTACACCTTC. Drawing the rest from reference TRBV30 and TRBJ1-2, the complete variable domain is SQTIHQWPATLVQPVGSPLSLECTVEGTSNPNLYWYRQAAGRGLQLLFYSVGIGQISSEVPQNLSASRPQDRQFILSSKKLLLSDSGFYLCAWSVPPGPPGYTFGSGTRLTVV.

This clonotype was observed once. A much larger clonotype is one base distant, so this may be a read error. The chain joins TRBV3-1 to TRBJ1-6; D is unclear. The CDR3 consists of 15 residues. CDR1 and CDR2 from the germline V gene are LGHDT and YNNKEL (reference sequence). Here the CDR3 reads CASSEEAGINSPLHF. The CDR3 region has the DNA TGTGCCAGCAGCGAAGAAGCGGGGATTAATTCACCCCTCCACTTT.

V usage is TRBV9 and J usage is TRBJ2-1, with 13 nucleotides matching TRBD2. J gave up 5 bases and V 5 bases, and 4 bases lay outside the gene matches. Germline V gene sequence: CDR1 SGDLS, CDR2 YYNGEE. The CDR3 covers 15 residues. The CDR3 spells CASRPTSGGDNEQFF. CDR3 DNA sequence: TGTGCCAGCAGACCTACTAGCGGGGGGGACAATGAGCAGTTCTTC.

This clonotype has ten or more counts. J is TRBJ2-7 and V is TRBV19; tentative D call: TRBD1 (6 bases). V gave up 6 bases and J gave up 3 bases, with 15 bases separating them. Looked up from germline, CDR1 is LNHDA and CDR2 is SQIVND (reference sequence). This CDR3 has 14 amino acids. The CDR3, as DNA: TGTGCCAGTAGCCACATGGACAGCTACTACGAGCAGTACTTC. Translating it yields CASSHMDSYYEQYF.

This chain connects TRBV20-1 to TRBJ1-2; D uncertain. Germline-derived CDR1 and CDR2 are DFQATT and SNEGSKA (reference sequence). The CDR3 runs to 13 residues. V lost 1 base and J 3 bases, leaving 9 bases between the germline ends. DNA for the CDR3: TGCAGTGCTAGAGCGGCGGCGGACTATGGCTACACCTTC. It yields the protein CSARAAADYGYTF.

This clonotype has only a few counts. The chain combines TRBV7-8 with TRBJ2-1, with 7 bases aligning to TRBD1. Germline-derived CDR1 and CDR2 are SGHVS and FQNEAQ. V was clipped by 7 bases and J by 2 bases; unmatched bases: 5. The CDR3 has 14 residues. DNA of the CDR3: TGTGCCAGCATCGACAGGGCCCCCTACAATGAGCAGTTCTTC. Its translation: CASIDRAPYNEQFF.

As regards this clonotype: Compared with germline, one end of the junction differs, possibly owing to a read error. V and J are TRBV20-1 and TRBJ2-7; 11 bases agree with TRBD2. CDR3 size: 17 residues. Germline V gene data show CDR1 as DFQATT and CDR2 as SNEGSKA (reference sequence). CDR3 loop: CCAPRRLAGGSSYEQYF. The CDR3 DNA reads TGCTGTGCCCCCCGGCGGCTAGCGGGAGGAAGCTCCTACGAGCAGTACTTC.

This clonotype was counted once. This chain connects TRBV5-5 to TRBJ2-5; possibly TRBD1 or TRBD2 for D (5 bases each). This CDR3 contains 15 residues. CDR1 is SGHKS, CDR2 YYEKEE, per germline (reference sequence). V dropped 0 bases and J dropped 5 bases, with 14 bases sitting between them. The CDR3 protein is CASSLEGRLYETQYF. CDR3 sequence (DNA): TGTGCCAGCAGCTTGGAGGGACGTCTATATGAGACCCAGTACTTC.

The V gene is TRBV10-2, the J gene TRBJ2-1; TRBD1 might be the D (5 bases). The germline gives CDR1 WSHSY, CDR2 SAAADI. The CDR3 loop spans 14 amino acids. Trimming pared 2 bases from V and 4 bases from J, leaving 9 bases between. The CDR3 sequence: CASSEGAAYNEQFF. CDR3 nucleotides: TGCGCCAGCAGTGAGGGGGCAGCTTACAATGAGCAGTTCTTC.

In its sample, this clonotype was seen many times. This chain links TRBV20-1 with TRBJ2-4; D might be TRBD1 (6 bases). The CDR3 has 14 residues. Per germline, CDR1 DFQATT and CDR2 SNEGSKA (reference sequence). The V end lost 0 bases, the J end lost 5 bases, and 11 bases lay between the germline ends. CDR3 sequence: CSARDSGGENIQYF. The CDR3, as DNA: TGCAGTGCTAGAGATTCTGGGGGCGAAAACATTCAGTACTTC.